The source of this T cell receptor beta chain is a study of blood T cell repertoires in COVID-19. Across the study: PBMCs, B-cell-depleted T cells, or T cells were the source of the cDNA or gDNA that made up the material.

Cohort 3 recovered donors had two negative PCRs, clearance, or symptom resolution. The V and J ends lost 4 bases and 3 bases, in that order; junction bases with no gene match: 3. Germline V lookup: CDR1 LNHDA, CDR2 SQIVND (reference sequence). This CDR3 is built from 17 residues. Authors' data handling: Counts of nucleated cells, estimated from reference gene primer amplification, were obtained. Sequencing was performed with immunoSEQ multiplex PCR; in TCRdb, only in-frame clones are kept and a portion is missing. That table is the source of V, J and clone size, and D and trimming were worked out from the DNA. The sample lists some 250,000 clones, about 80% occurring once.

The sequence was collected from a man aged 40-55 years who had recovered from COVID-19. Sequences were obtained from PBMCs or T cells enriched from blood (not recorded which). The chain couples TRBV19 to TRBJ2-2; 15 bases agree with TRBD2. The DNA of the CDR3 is TGTGCCAGTAGTAGGACTAGCGGGAGGGTTGACACCGGGGAGCTGTTTTTT. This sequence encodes CASSRTSGRVDTGELFF.